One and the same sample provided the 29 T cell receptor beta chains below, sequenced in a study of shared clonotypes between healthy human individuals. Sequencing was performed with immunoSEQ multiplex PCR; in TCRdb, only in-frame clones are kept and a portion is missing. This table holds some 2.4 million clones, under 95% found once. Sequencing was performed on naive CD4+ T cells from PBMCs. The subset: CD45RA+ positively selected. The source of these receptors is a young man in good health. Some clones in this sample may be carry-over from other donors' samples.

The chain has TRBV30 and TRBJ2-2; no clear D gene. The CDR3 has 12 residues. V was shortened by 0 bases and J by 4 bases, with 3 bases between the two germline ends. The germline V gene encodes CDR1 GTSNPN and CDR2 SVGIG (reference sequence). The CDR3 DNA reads TGTGCCTGGAGTGTACCCACCGGGGAGCTGTTTTTT. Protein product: CAWSVPTGELFF.

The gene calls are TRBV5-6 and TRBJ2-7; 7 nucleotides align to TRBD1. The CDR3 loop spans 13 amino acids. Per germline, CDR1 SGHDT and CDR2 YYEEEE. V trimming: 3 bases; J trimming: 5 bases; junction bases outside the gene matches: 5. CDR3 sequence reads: CASSSDRDNEQYF. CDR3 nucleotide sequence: TGTGCCAGCAGCTCCGACAGGGATAACGAGCAGTACTTC.

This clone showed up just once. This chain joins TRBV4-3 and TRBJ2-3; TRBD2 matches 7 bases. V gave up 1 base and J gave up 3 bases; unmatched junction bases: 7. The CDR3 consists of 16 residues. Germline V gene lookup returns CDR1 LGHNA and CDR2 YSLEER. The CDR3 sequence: CASSQVGGGVTDTQYF. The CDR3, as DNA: TGCGCCAGCAGCCAAGTTGGGGGAGGGGTGACAGATACGCAGTATTTT.

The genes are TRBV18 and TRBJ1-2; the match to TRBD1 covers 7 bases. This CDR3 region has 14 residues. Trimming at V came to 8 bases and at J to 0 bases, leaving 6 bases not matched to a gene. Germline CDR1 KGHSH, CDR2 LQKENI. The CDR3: CASHTGEPNYGYTF. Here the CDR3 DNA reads TGTGCCAGCCACACAGGGGAACCTAACTATGGCTACACCTTC.

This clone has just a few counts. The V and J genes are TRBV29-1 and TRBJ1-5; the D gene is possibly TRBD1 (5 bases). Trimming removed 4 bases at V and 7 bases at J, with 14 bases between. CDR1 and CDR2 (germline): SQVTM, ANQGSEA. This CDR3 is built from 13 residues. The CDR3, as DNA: TGCAGCGTTGCTTGGGGAAGGGGCCAGCCCCAGCATTTT. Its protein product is CSVAWGRGQPQHF.

The CDR3 protein is CASSYGFPKGGEQYF. The CDR3 DNA reads as TGTGCCAGCAGTTACGGATTTCCGAAAGGTGGCGAGCAGTACTTC. The genes are TRBV6-5 and TRBJ2-7; no reliable D call. With 2 bases removed from V and 6 bases from J, the gap between germline ends came to 17 bases. Germline assignment: CDR1 MNHEY and CDR2 SVGAGI. This CDR3 has 15 residues.

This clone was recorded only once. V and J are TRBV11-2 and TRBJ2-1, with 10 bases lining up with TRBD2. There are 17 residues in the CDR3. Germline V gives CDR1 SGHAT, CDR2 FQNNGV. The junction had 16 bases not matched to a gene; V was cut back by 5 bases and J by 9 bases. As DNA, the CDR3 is TGTGCCAGCAGCCTCGACCTGCGGCTAGCGGGAGTAGGTGAGCAGTTCTTC. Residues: CASSLDLRLAGVGEQFF.

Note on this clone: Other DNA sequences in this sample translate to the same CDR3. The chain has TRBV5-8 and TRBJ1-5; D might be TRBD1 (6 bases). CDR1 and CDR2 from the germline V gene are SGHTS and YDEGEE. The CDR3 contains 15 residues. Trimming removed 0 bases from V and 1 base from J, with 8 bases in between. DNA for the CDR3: TGTGCCAGCAGCTTGGGGACAGTAAGCAATCAGCCCCAGCATTTT. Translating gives CASSLGTVSNQPQHF.

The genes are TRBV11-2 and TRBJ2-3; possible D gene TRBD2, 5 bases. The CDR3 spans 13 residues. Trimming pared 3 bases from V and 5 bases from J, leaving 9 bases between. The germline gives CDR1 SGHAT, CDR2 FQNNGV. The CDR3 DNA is TGTGCCAGCAGCTTCGGTGCGGGAGATACGCAGTATTTT. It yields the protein CASSFGAGDTQYF.

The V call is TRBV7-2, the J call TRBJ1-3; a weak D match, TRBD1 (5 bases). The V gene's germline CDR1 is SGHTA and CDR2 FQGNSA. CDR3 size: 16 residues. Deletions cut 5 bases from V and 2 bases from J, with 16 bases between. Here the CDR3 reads CASSPEGALTGNTIYF. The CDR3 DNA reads TGTGCCAGCAGCCCAGAAGGGGCATTGACTGGAAACACCATATATTTT. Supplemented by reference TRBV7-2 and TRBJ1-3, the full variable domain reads GAGVSQSPSNKVTEKGKDVELRCDPISGHTALYWYRQSLGQGLEFLIYFQGNSAPDKSGLPSDRFSAERTGGSVSTLTIQRTQQEDSAVYLCASSPEGALTGNTIYFGEGSWLTVV.

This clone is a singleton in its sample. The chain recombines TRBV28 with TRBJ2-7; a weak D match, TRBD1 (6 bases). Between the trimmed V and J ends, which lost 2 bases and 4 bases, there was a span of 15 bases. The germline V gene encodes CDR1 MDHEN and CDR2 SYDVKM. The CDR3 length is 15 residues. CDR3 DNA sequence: TGTGCCAGCAGTTTAAGTGGGGGCTTACGATACGAGCAGTACTTC. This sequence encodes CASSLSGGLRYEQYF.

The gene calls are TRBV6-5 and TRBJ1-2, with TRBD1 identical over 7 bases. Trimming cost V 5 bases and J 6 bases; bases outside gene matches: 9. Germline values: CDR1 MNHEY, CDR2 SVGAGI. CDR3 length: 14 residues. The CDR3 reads CASSKDRVVDGYTF. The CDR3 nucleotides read TGTGCCAGCAGTAAAGACAGGGTGGTGGATGGCTACACCTTC.

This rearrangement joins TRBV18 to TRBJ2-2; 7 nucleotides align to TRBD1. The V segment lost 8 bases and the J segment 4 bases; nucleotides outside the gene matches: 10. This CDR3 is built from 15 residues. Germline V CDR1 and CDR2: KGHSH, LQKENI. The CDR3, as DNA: TGTGCCAGCACTTCAGACAGGGCGAGCACCGGGGAGCTGTTTTTT. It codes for CASTSDRASTGELFF.

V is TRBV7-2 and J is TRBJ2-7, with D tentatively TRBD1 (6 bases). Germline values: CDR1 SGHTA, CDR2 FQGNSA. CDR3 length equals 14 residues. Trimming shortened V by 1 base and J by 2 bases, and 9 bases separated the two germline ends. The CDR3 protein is CASSLETGTYEQYF. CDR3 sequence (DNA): TGTGCCAGCAGCTTAGAGACAGGAACCTACGAGCAGTACTTC.

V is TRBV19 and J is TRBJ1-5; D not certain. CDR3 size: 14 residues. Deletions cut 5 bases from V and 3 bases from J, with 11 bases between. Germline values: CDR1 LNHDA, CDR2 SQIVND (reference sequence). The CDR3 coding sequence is TGTGCCAGTAGTGAGACACTTTTCAATCAGCCCCAGCATTTT. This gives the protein CASSETLFNQPQHF. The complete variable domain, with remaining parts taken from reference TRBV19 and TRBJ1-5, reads DGGITQSPKYLFRKEGQNVTLSCEQNLNHDAMYWYRQDPGQGLRLIYYSQIVNDFQKGDIAEGYSVSREKKESFPLTVTSAQKNPTAFYLCASSETLFNQPQHFGDGTRLSIL.

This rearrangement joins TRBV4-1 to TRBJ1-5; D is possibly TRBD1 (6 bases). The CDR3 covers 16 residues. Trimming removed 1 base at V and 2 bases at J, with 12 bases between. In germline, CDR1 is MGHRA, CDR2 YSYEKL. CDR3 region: CASSQAGGGRNQPQHF. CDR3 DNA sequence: TGCGCCAGCAGCCAAGCAGGCGGGGGCCGCAATCAGCCCCAGCATTTT.

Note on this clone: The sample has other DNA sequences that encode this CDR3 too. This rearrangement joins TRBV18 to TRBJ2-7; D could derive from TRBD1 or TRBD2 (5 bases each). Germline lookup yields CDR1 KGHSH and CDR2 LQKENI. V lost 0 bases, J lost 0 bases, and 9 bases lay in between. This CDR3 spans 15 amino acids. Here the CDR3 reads CASSPPSGPSYEQYF. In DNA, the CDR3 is TGTGCCAGCTCACCACCATCGGGACCCTCCTACGAGCAGTACTTC.

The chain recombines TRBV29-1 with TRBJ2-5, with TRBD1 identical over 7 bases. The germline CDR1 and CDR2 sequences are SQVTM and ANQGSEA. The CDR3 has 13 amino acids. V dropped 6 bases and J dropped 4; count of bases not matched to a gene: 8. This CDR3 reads CSVVITGAETQYF. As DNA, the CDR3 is TGCAGCGTCGTTATTACAGGGGCAGAGACCCAGTACTTC.

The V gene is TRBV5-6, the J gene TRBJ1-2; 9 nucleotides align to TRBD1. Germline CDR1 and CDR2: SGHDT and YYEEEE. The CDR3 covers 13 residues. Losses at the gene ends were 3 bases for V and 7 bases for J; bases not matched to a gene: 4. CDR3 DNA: TGTGCCAGCAGCTCGGGACAGGGAGGTGGCTACACCTTC. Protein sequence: CASSSGQGGGYTF.

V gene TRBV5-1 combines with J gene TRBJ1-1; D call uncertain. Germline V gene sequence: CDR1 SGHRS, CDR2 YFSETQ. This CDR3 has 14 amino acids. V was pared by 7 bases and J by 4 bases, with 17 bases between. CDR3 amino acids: CASSQPGSPTEAFF. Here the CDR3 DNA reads TGCGCCAGCTCACAACCCGGGTCTCCCACTGAAGCTTTCTTT.

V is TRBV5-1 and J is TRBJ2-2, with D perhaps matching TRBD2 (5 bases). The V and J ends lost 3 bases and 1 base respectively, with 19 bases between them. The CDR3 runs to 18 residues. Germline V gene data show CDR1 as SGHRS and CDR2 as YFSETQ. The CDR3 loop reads CASSSQPLALGNTGELFF. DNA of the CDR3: TGCGCCAGCAGCTCCCAGCCTTTAGCGCTGGGGAACACCGGGGAGCTGTTTTTT. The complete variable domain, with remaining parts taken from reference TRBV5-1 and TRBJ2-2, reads KAGVTQTPRYLIKTRGQQVTLSCSPISGHRSVSWYQQTPGQGLQFLFEYFSETQRNKGNFPGRFSGRQFSNSRSEMNVSTLELGDSALYLCASSSQPLALGNTGELFFGEGSRLTVL.

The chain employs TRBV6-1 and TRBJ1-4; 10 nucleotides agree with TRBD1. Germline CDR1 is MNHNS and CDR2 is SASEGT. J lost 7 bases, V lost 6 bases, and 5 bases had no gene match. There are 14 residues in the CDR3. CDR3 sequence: CASSTTGGTEKLFF. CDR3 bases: TGTGCCAGCAGCACGACAGGGGGCACTGAAAAACTGTTTTTT.

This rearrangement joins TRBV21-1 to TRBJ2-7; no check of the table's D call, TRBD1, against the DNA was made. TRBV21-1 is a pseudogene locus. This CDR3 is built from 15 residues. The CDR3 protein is CASSIGQGGSYEQYF. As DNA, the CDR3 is TGTGCCAGCAGCATAGGACAGGGGGGATCCTACGAGCAGTACTTC.

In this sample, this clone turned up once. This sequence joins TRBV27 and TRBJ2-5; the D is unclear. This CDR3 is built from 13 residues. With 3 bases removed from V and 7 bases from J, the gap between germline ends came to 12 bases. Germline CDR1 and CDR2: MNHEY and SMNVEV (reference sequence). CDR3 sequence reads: CASSFSPAWTQYF. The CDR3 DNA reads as TGTGCCAGCAGTTTCTCACCCGCCTGGACCCAGTACTTC.

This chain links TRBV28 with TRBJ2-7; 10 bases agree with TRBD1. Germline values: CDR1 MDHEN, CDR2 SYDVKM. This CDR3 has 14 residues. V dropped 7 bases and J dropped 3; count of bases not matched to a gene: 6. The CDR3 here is CASTSGTGVYEQYF. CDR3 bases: TGTGCCAGCACCTCCGGGACAGGGGTCTACGAGCAGTACTTC.

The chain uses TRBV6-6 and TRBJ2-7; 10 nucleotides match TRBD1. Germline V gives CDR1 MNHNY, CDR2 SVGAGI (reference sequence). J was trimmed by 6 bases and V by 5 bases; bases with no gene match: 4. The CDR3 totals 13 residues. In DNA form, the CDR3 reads TGTGCCAGCAGTCGGACAGGGGGTCTCGAGCAGTACTTC. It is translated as CASSRTGGLEQYF.

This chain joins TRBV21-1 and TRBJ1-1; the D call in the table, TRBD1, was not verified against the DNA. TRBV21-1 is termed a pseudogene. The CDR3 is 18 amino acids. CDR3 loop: CASSARTGGGCPLTEAFF. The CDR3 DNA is TGTGCCAGCAGCGCGCGAACAGGGGGCGGATGTCCATTAACTGAAGCTTTCTTT.

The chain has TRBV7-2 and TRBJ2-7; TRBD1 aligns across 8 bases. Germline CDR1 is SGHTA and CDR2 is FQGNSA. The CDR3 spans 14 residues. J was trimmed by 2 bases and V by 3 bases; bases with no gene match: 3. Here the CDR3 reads CASSFGQGTYEQYF. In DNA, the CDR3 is TGTGCCAGCAGCTTTGGACAGGGAACCTACGAGCAGTACTTC.

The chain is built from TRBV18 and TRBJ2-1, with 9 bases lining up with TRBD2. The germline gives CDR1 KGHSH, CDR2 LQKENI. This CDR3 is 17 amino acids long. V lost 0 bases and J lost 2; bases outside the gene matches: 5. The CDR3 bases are TGTGCCAGCTCACCACCAAGGGCGGGGGGGACCTACAATGAGCAGTTCTTC. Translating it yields CASSPPRAGGTYNEQFF.